This TCR beta chain was retrieved from a study of T-cell reconstitution after alpha-beta-depleted transplantation in children. Findings and caveats of the study: Certain patients had high TCRbeta diversity at day 60, and it came from recipient T cells and thymic progenitors that survived.

This CDR3 spans 13 amino acids. V shed 7 bases and J shed 6 bases, with 16 bases lying between them. Germline V gene lookup returns CDR1 DFQATT and CDR2 SNEGSKA (reference sequence). With respect to this clonotype: What it binds is not known.

Unique molecular identifiers tagged the TCRbeta library. TCRdb re-called the PCR reads with MiXCR, one entry per CDR3 protein. The table includes a few hundred thousand distinct CDR3 sequences, about an eighth detected once. This chain joins TRBV20-1 and TRBJ2-1; no clear D gene. The receptor was isolated from a male patient between 5 and 17 years old who had a stem cell transplant for acute myeloid leukemia, so the T cells may come from the graft donor. The sequencing here drew on PBMCs, mostly from graft donor cells, taken 360 days after TCRalphabeta/CD19-depleted stem cell transplant. The CDR3 loop reads CSDTIDSTNEQFF. CDR3 bases: TGCAGTGATACAATCGACTCCACCAATGAGCAGTTCTTC.